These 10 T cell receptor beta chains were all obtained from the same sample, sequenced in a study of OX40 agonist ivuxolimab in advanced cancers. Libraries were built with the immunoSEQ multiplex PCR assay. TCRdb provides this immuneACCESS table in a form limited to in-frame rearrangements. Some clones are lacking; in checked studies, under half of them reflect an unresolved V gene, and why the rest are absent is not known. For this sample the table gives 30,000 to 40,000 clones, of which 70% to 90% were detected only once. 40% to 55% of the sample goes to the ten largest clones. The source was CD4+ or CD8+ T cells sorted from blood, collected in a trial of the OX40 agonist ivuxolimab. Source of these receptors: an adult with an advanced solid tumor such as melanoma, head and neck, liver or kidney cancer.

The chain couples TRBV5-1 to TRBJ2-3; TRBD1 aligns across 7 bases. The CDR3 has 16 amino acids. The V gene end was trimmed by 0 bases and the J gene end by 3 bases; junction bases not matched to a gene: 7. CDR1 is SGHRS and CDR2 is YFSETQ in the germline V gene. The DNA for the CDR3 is TGCGCCAGCAGCTTGGAACGACAGGGACCTACAGATACGCAGTATTTT. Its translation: CASSLERQGPTDTQYF.

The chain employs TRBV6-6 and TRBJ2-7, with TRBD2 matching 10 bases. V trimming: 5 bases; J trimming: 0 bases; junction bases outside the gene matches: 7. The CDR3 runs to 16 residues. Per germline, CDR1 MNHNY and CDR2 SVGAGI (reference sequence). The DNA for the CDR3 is TGTGCCAGCAGTCCCTTAGCGGGGGGTAGCTCCTACGAGCAGTACTTC. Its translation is CASSPLAGGSSYEQYF.

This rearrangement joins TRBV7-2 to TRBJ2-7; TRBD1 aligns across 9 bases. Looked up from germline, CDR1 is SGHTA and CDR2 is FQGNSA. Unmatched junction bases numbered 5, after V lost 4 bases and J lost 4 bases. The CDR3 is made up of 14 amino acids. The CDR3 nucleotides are TGTGCCAGCAGCTCGTTTGACAGGGGGTACGAGCAGTACTTC. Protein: CASSSFDRGYEQYF.

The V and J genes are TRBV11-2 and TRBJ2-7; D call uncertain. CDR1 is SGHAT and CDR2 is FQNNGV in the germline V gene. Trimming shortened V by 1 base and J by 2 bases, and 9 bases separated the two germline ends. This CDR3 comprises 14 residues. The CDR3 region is CASSLASPTYEQYF. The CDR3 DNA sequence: TGTGCCAGCAGCTTAGCGAGCCCAACCTACGAGCAGTACTTC.

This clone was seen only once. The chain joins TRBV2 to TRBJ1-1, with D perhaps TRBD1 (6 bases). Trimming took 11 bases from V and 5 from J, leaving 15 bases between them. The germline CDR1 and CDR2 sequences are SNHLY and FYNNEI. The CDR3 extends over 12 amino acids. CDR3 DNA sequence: TGTGCCGCAATCAGGGGTGTGACTGAAGCTTTCTTT. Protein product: CAAIRGVTEAFF.

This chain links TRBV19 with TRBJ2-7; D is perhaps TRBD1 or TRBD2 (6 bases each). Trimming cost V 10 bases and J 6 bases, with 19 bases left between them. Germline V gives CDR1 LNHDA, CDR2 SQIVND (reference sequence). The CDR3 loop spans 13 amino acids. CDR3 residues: CATAAGDLAEQYF. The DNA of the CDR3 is TGTGCCACCGCCGCAGGGGACTTGGCCGAGCAGTACTTC.

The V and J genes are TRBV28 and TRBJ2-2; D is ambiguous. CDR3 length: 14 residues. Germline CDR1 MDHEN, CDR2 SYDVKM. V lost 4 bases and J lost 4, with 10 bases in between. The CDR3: CASSSGWGTGELFF. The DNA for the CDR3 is TGTGCCAGCAGTTCCGGGTGGGGCACCGGGGAGCTGTTTTTT.

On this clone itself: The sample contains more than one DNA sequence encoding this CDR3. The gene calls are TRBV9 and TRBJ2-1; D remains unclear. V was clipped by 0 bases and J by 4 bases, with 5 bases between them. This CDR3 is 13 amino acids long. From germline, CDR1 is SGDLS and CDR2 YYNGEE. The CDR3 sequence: CASSVGNYNEQFF. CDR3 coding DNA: TGTGCCAGCAGCGTAGGGAATTACAATGAGCAGTTCTTC. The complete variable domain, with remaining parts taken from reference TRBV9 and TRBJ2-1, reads DSGVTQTPKHLITATGQRVTLRCSPRSGDLSVYWYQQSLDQGLQFLIQYYNGEERAKGNILERFSAQQFPDLHSELNLSSLELGDSALYFCASSVGNYNEQFFGPGTRLTVL.

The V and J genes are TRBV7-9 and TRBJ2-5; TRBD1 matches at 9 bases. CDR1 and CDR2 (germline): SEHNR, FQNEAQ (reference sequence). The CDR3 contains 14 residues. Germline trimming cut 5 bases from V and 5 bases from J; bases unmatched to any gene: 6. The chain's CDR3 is CASSTRQGGETQYF. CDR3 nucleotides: TGTGCCAGCAGCACCCGACAGGGGGGGGAGACCCAGTACTTC.

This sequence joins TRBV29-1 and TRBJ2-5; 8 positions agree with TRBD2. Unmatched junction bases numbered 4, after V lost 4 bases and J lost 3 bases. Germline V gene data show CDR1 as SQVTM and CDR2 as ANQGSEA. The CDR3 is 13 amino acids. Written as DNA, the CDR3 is TGCAGCGTTGCTAAACTAGCGGAAGAGACCCAGTACTTC. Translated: CSVAKLAEETQYF.